The 8 T cell receptor beta chains below were found in one sample sequenced in a study of CD8 T cells in Susac syndrome. Reverse transcription used about 0.45 to 1 ug RNA and random hexamers. TCRdb recomputed calls from the immunoSEQ multiplex PCR reads with MiXCR, one row per CDR3 protein. This repertoire shows approximately 120,000 distinct CDR3 sequences, 90% to 95% found once; its top ten account for 0.065% to 0.1%. The material sequenced was CD4+ T cells from PBMCs. These receptors came from a human donor in good health.

The genes are TRBV14 and TRBJ1-1; a possible D gene is TRBD1 (5 bases). Trimming left V 2 bases short and J 6 bases short, with 16 bases between. The CDR3 length is 15 residues. Germline CDR1 SGHDN, CDR2 FVKESK. The CDR3 loop reads CASSQMGRLIAEAFF. CDR3 bases: TGTGCCAGCAGCCAAATGGGACGGTTAATTGCTGAAGCTTTCTTT.

CDR3 sequence reads: CAISESLNTEAFF. As DNA, the CDR3 is TGTGCCATCAGTGAGTCTCTAAACACTGAAGCTTTCTTT. The V call is TRBV10-3, the J call TRBJ1-1; the D is unclear. Germline-derived CDR1 and CDR2 are ENHRY and SYGVKD. There are 13 residues in the CDR3. Trimming shortened V by 0 bases and J by 2 bases, and 4 bases separated the two germline ends.

The rearrangement links TRBV28 to TRBJ2-7; tentative D call: TRBD2 (5 bases). The CDR3 covers 12 residues. Germline lookup yields CDR1 MDHEN and CDR2 SYDVKM. Trimming took 6 bases from V and 7 from J, leaving 13 bases between them. CDR3 loop: CASRMRVGEQYF. CDR3 bases: TGTGCCAGCAGAATGAGGGTCGGAGAGCAGTACTTC.

This clonotype was seen a few times. The chain uses TRBV6-5 and TRBJ1-1; a weak D match, TRBD1 (6 bases). The CDR3 is 14 residues long. The V end was cut by 2 bases, the J end by 0 bases, with 7 bases between. CDR1 MNHEY and CDR2 SVGAGI come from the germline V gene. CDR3 amino acids: CASSYGTLNTEAFF. As DNA, the CDR3 is TGTGCCAGCAGTTACGGGACACTGAACACTGAAGCTTTCTTT.

This clonotype was seen a few times. The chain carries TRBV29-1 and TRBJ1-2; D ambiguous. Germline V gene lookup returns CDR1 SQVTM and CDR2 ANQGSEA. The CDR3 is 14 residues long. The V gene lost 6 bases and the J gene lost 4 bases, with 18 bases spanning the gap. CDR3 DNA sequence: TGCAGCGTCCCCCGATTGGACCGTTCCTATGGCTACACCTTC. As protein: CSVPRLDRSYGYTF.

The gene calls are TRBV20-1 and TRBJ2-1; D gene ambiguous. The V end was cut by 5 bases, the J end by 9 bases, with 17 bases between. The CDR3 has 13 amino acids. Germline CDR1 reads DFQATT; CDR2 reads SNEGSKA (reference sequence). This CDR3 is CSAYDYGPGEQFF. In DNA form, the CDR3 reads TGCAGTGCTTATGATTACGGACCGGGTGAGCAGTTCTTC.

This rearrangement joins TRBV3-1 to TRBJ2-3; D is perhaps TRBD2 (5 bases). V lost 1 base to trimming and J lost 3 bases, with 11 bases between them. Per germline, CDR1 LGHDT and CDR2 YNNKEL (reference sequence). CDR3 length equals 15 residues. CDR3 amino acids: CASSQVGGGTDTQYF. The CDR3 DNA follows: TGTGCCAGCAGCCAAGTCGGTGGCGGGACAGATACGCAGTATTTT.

J is TRBJ2-7 and V is TRBV12-5; TRBD2 matches at 8 bases. CDR1 and CDR2 from the germline V gene are LGHNT and FRNRAP. Trimming took 3 bases from V and 4 from J; bases not matched to a gene: 5. This CDR3 spans 14 amino acids. CDR3 amino acids: CASGFSGSFYEQYF. CDR3 in DNA: TGTGCTAGTGGTTTCAGCGGGAGCTTTTACGAGCAGTACTTC.